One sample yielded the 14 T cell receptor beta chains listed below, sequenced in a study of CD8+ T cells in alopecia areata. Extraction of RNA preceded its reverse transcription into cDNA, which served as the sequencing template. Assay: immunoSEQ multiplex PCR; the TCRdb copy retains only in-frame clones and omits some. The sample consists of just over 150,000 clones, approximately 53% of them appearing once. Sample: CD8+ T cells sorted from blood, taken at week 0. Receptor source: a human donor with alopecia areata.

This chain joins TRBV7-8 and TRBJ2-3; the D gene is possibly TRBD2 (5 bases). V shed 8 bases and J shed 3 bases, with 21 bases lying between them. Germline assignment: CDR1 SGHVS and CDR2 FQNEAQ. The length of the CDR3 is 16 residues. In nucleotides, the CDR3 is TGTGCCAGCGGACTGAGCTCGCGGGCAACAACAGATACGCAGTATTTT. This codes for CASGLSSRATTDTQYF.

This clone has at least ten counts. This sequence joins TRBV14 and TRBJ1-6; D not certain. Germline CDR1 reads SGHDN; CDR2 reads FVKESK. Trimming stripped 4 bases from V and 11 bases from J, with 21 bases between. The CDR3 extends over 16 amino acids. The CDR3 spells CASSRGTSIYPTPLHF. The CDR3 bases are TGTGCCAGCAGCCGAGGCACCTCAATCTACCCAACACCCCTCCACTTT. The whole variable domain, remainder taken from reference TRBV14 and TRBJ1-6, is EAGVTQFPSHSVIEKGQTVTLRCDPISGHDNLYWYRRVMGKEIKFLLHFVKESKQDESGMPNNRFLAERTGGTYSTLKVQPAELEDSGVYFCASSRGTSIYPTPLHFGNGTRLTVT.

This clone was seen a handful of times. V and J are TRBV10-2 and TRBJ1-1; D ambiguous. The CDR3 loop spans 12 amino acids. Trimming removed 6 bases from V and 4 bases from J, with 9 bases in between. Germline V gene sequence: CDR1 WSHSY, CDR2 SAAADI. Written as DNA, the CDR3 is TGCGCCAGCAGGGGCTCTGGCACTGAAGCTTTCTTT. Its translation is CASRGSGTEAFF.

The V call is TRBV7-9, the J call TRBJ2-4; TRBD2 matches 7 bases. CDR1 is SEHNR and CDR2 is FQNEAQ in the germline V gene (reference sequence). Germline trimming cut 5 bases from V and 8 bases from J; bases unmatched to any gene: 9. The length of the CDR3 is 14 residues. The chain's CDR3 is CASSLGRPIDIQYF. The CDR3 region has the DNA TGTGCCAGCAGCCTCGGGAGGCCTATAGACATTCAGTACTTC.

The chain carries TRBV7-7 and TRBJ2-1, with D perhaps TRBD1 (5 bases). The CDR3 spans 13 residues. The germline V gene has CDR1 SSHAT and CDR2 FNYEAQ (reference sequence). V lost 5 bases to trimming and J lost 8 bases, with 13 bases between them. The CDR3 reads CASSPVGLDEQFF. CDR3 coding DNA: TGTGCCAGCAGCCCAGTGGGGCTGGATGAGCAGTTCTTC.

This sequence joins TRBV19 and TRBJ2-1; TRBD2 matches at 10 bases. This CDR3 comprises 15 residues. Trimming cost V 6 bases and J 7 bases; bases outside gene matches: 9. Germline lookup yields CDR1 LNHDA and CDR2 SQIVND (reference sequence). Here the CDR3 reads CASSPSGGARNEQFF. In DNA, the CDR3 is TGTGCCAGTAGCCCCAGCGGGGGGGCCCGAAATGAGCAGTTCTTC.

CDR3 region: CASSQGFSNQPQHF. The CDR3 bases are TGTGCCAGCAGTCAGGGATTTAGCAATCAGCCCCAGCATTTT. The chain uses TRBV2 and TRBJ1-5, with D possibly matching TRBD1 (5 bases). V lost 5 bases, J lost 0 bases, and 8 bases lay in between. Germline assignment: CDR1 SNHLY and CDR2 FYNNEI. The CDR3 runs to 14 residues.

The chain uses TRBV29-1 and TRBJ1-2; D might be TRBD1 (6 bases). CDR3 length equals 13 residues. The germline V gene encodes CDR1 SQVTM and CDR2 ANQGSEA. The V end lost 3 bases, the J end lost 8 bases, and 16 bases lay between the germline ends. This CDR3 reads CSVDPGAAKGYTF. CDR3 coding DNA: TGCAGCGTTGACCCGGGGGCGGCGAAGGGCTACACCTTC. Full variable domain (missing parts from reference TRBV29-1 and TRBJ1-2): SAVISQKPSRDICQRGTSLTIQCQVDSQVTMMFWYRQQPGQSLTLIATANQGSEATYESGFVIDKFPISRPNLTFSTLTVSNMSPEDSSIYLCSVDPGAAKGYTFGSGTRLTVV.

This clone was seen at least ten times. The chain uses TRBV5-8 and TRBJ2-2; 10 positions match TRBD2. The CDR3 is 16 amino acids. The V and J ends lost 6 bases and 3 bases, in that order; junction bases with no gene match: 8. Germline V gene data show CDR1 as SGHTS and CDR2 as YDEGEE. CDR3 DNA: TGTGCCAGCATATCCGGGACTAGCGAGTACACCGGGGAGCTGTTTTTT. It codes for CASISGTSEYTGELFF.

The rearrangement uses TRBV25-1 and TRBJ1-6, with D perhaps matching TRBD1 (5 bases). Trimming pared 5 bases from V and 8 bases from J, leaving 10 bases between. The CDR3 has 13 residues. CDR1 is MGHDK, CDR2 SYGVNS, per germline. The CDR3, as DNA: TGTGCCAGCAGTAACAGGTCTTATTCACCCCTCCACTTT. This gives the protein CASSNRSYSPLHF.

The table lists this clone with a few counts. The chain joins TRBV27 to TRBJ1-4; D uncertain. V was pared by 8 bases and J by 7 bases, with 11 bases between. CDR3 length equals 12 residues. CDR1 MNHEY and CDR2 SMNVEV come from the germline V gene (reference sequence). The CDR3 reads CASGRRGEKLFF. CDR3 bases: TGTGCCAGCGGAAGGCGGGGTGAAAAACTGTTTTTT.

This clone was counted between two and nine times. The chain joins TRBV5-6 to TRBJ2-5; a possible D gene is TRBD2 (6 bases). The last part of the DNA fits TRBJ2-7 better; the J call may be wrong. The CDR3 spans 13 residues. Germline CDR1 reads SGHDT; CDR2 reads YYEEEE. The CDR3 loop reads CASSLNRGYEQYF. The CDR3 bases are TGTGCCAGCAGCTTGAACCGGGGGTACGAGCAGTACTTC.

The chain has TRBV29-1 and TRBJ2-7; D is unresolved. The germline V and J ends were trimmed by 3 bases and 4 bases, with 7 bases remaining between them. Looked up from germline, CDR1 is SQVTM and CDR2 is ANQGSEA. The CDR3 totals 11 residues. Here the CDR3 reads CSVEWGYEQYF. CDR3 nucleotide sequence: TGCAGCGTTGAGTGGGGTTACGAGCAGTACTTC.

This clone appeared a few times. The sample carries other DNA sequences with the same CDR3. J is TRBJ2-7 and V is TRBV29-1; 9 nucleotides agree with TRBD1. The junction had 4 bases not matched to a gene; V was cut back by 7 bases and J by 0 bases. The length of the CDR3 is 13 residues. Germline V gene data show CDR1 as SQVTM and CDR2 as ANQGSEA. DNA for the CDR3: TGCAGCGGGACAGGGGCAAGCTCCTACGAGCAGTACTTC. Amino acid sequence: CSGTGASSYEQYF.